This T cell receptor beta chain was sequenced for a study of blood T cell repertoires in COVID-19. Profiling relied on immunoSEQ multiplex PCR, and the TCRdb table lists in-frame clones only, not all of them. Of about 130,000 clones in the sample, around four fifths are singletons; the top ten hold more than 15%. The source is an elderly man with acute or convalescent COVID-19. Sequenced sample: peripheral blood.

The CDR3 region has the DNA TGTGCCAGTAAGGTCTCCGGGGGGGCCTACAATGAGCAGTTCTTC. This sequence encodes CASKVSGGAYNEQFF. The gene calls are TRBV19 and TRBJ2-1; the match to TRBD2 covers 8 bases. CDR1 is LNHDA and CDR2 is SQIVND in the germline V gene (reference sequence). Trimming took 7 bases from V and 2 from J; bases not matched to a gene: 7. This CDR3 region has 15 residues.